The 20 T cell receptor beta chains below come from one sample, sequenced in a study of OX40 agonist ivuxolimab in advanced cancers. The repertoire was sequenced with immunoSEQ multiplex PCR; TCRdb's copy has only in-frame clones and lacks some. The profile shows about 100,000 clones, roughly 90% of them singletons. Sequencing used CD4+ or CD8+ T cells sorted from blood, obtained in a trial of the OX40 agonist ivuxolimab. Receptors originate from an adult with an advanced solid tumor such as melanoma, head and neck, liver or kidney cancer.

This chain joins TRBV11-2 and TRBJ2-5; D possibly corresponds to TRBD2 (6 bases). The V end was cut by 2 bases, the J end by 4 bases, with 11 bases between. The CDR3 consists of 14 residues. Germline V gives CDR1 SGHAT, CDR2 FQNNGV. CDR3 DNA: TGTGCCAGCAGCTTACACGGGGGACTAGAGACCCAGTACTTC. It is translated as CASSLHGGLETQYF.

V is TRBV7-2 and J is TRBJ1-2; tentative D call: TRBD1 (6 bases). Germline CDR1 SGHTA, CDR2 FQGNSA. V was shortened by 0 bases and J by 8 bases, with 13 bases between the two germline ends. The CDR3 loop spans 14 amino acids. The CDR3 spells CASSLALGRGGYTF. Here the CDR3 DNA reads TGTGCCAGCAGCTTAGCTTTGGGCAGGGGCGGCTACACCTTC.

The chain recombines TRBV7-8 with TRBJ2-7; 11 bases agree with TRBD2. V shed 0 bases, J shed 0 bases, and the junction held 7 bases outside the gene matches. Germline CDR1 reads SGHVS; CDR2 reads FQNEAQ. This CDR3 is 18 amino acids long. CDR3 DNA: TGTGCCAGCAGCTTAGCGTCACTAGCGGGAGACCTCTCCTACGAGCAGTACTTC. Amino acids: CASSLASLAGDLSYEQYF.

The gene calls are TRBV19 and TRBJ1-5; 8 bases align to TRBD1. V shed 3 bases and J 3 bases; nucleotides not matched to a gene: 4. Germline values: CDR1 LNHDA, CDR2 SQIVND (reference sequence). The CDR3 is 15 amino acids. CDR3 nucleotide sequence: TGTGCCAGTAGTATTTCGGGACAGGACAATCAGCCCCAGCATTTT. Encoded protein: CASSISGQDNQPQHF. The entire variable domain, with the rest obtained from reference TRBV19 and TRBJ1-5, is as follows: DGGITQSPKYLFRKEGQNVTLSCEQNLNHDAMYWYRQDPGQGLRLIYYSQIVNDFQKGDIAEGYSVSREKKESFPLTVTSAQKNPTAFYLCASSISGQDNQPQHFGDGTRLSIL.

V is TRBV30 and J is TRBJ1-1; D ambiguous. V lost 3 bases and J 3 bases, leaving 5 bases between the germline ends. The CDR3 loop spans 11 amino acids. Germline CDR1 reads GTSNPN; CDR2 reads SVGIG (reference sequence). CDR3 in amino acids: CAWSPYTEAFF. CDR3 sequence (DNA): TGTGCCTGGAGCCCCTACACTGAAGCTTTCTTT. The entire variable domain, with the rest obtained from reference TRBV30 and TRBJ1-1, is as follows: SQTIHQWPATLVQPVGSPLSLECTVEGTSNPNLYWYRQAAGRGLQLLFYSVGIGQISSEVPQNLSASRPQDRQFILSSKKLLLSDSGFYLCAWSPYTEAFFGQGTRLTVV.

This clone is a singleton in its sample. The J gene is TRBJ2-1, the V gene TRBV5-5; perhaps TRBD1 as D (5 bases). This CDR3 spans 13 amino acids. The V gene's germline CDR1 is SGHKS and CDR2 YYEKEE (reference sequence). V shed 1 base and J shed 12 bases, with 14 bases lying between them. This chain's CDR3 is CASSLLDIKGQFF. The CDR3 bases are TGTGCCAGCAGCTTGTTGGACATCAAGGGGCAGTTCTTC.

This clone occurred once. The rearrangement joins TRBV29-1 to TRBJ1-2; tentative D call: TRBD1 (6 bases). This CDR3 has 13 residues. V lost 7 bases to trimming and J lost 9 bases, with 21 bases between them. The germline V gene has CDR1 SQVTM and CDR2 ANQGSEA. The CDR3 region is CSGEHRERNSYTF. The CDR3, as DNA: TGCAGCGGCGAACACAGGGAGCGCAATAGCTACACCTTC.

The rearrangement joins TRBV5-4 to TRBJ1-6; the match to TRBD1 covers 7 bases. V shed 6 bases and J 7 bases; nucleotides not matched to a gene: 7. Looked up from germline, CDR1 is SGHNT and CDR2 is YYREEE (reference sequence). The CDR3 runs 14 residues. CDR3 sequence: CASTTQGDNSPLHF. CDR3 nucleotide sequence: TGTGCCAGCACCACTCAGGGGGACAATTCACCCCTCCACTTT.

This clone showed up just a few times. CDR3 in DNA: TGCGCCAGCAATCAGCCCCAGCATTTT. Its protein product is CASNQPQHF. The chain has TRBV23-1 and TRBJ1-5; D ambiguous. TRBV23-1 is classed as an ORF, of uncertain function. V was clipped by 7 bases and J by 5 bases, with 0 bases between them. This CDR3 contains 9 residues.

The rearrangement links TRBV7-9 to TRBJ2-2, with D tentatively TRBD2 (5 bases). Germline CDR1 SEHNR, CDR2 FQNEAQ (reference sequence). The CDR3 is 13 amino acids. Trimming shortened V by 6 bases and J by 5 bases, and 10 bases separated the two germline ends. CDR3 DNA: TGTGCCAGCAGATCTAGCTTTACCGGGGAGCTGTTTTTT. Amino acids: CASRSSFTGELFF.

This rearrangement joins TRBV19 to TRBJ2-2; 8 bases line up with TRBD2. This CDR3 has 15 amino acids. CDR1 and CDR2 from the germline V gene are LNHDA and SQIVND (reference sequence). Trimming removed 5 bases from V and 0 bases from J; junction bases left unmatched: 2. CDR3 amino acids: CASSQLAANTGELFF. As DNA, the CDR3 is TGTGCCAGTAGTCAACTAGCGGCGAACACCGGGGAGCTGTTTTTT. The variable domain in full, with the rest retrieved from reference TRBV19 and TRBJ2-2, is DGGITQSPKYLFRKEGQNVTLSCEQNLNHDAMYWYRQDPGQGLRLIYYSQIVNDFQKGDIAEGYSVSREKKESFPLTVTSAQKNPTAFYLCASSQLAANTGELFFGEGSRLTVL.

The gene calls are TRBV7-9 and TRBJ2-2; a weak D match, TRBD2 (6 bases). Germline CDR1 SEHNR, CDR2 FQNEAQ (reference sequence). With 7 bases removed from V and 7 bases from J, the gap between germline ends came to 22 bases. This CDR3 spans 16 amino acids. This CDR3 reads CASTLTLAVLNGELFF. In nucleotides, the CDR3 is TGTGCCAGCACCCTTACCTTAGCGGTTTTGAACGGGGAGCTGTTTTTT.

The chain joins TRBV5-1 to TRBJ1-5; D is ambiguous. Trimming cost V 0 bases and J 6 bases, with 7 bases left between them. This CDR3 comprises 13 residues. The germline V gene encodes CDR1 SGHRS and CDR2 YFSETQ. DNA for the CDR3: TGCGCCAGCAGCTTGGTAGGGCTTCAGCCCCAGCATTTT. Translation gives CASSLVGLQPQHF.

The chain links TRBV15 to TRBJ2-7; 7 positions match TRBD2. CDR1 LNHNV and CDR2 YYDKDF come from the germline V gene (reference sequence). J was trimmed by 2 bases and V by 5 bases; bases with no gene match: 3. The CDR3 extends over 13 amino acids. For the CDR3, the DNA is TGTGCCACCAGCGCCGGGACTACCTACGAGCAGTACTTC. Residues: CATSAGTTYEQYF.

This chain connects TRBV27 to TRBJ1-4; tentative D call: TRBD1 (5 bases). Trimming stripped 6 bases from V and 7 bases from J, with 15 bases between. The CDR3 contains 14 residues. The germline V gene has CDR1 MNHEY and CDR2 SMNVEV (reference sequence). CDR3 region: CASSNRDRGEKLFF. The CDR3 DNA reads as TGTGCCAGCAGCAACCGGGACCGAGGTGAAAAACTGTTTTTT.

The genes are TRBV28 and TRBJ1-3, with TRBD1 matching over 8 bases. Germline loops: CDR1 MDHEN, CDR2 SYDVKM. The junction had 7 bases not matched to a gene; V was cut back by 5 bases and J by 4 bases. The CDR3 sequence is 15 residues long. The CDR3 sequence is CASSRTGPLGNTIYF. CDR3 in DNA: TGTGCCAGCAGTCGGACAGGGCCTCTGGGAAACACCATATATTTT. The variable domain in full, with the rest retrieved from reference TRBV28 and TRBJ1-3, is DVKVTQSSRYLVKRTGEKVFLECVQDMDHENMFWYRQDPGLGLRLIYFSYDVKMKEKGDIPEGYSVSREKKERFSLILESASTNQTSMYLCASSRTGPLGNTIYFGEGSWLTVV.

This clone was recorded once. The chain recombines TRBV6-1 with TRBJ2-1; D is uncertain. CDR3 length: 15 amino acids. Germline V gives CDR1 MNHNS, CDR2 SASEGT. V lost 2 bases to trimming and J lost 3 bases, with 11 bases between them. CDR3 bases: TGTGCCAGCAGTGAACGCGAGGTAGGCTACAATGAGCAGTTCTTC. As protein: CASSEREVGYNEQFF.

The chain uses TRBV14 and TRBJ2-7; D not certain. The V end was cut by 3 bases, the J end by 2 bases, with 14 bases between. The CDR3 length is 15 residues. Germline CDR1 and CDR2: SGHDN and FVKESK. CDR3 loop: CASSHRNDRAYEQYF. The CDR3 nucleotides are TGTGCCAGCAGCCACCGTAATGACCGAGCCTACGAGCAGTACTTC.

This chain's CDR3 is CASSFEGRGYTF. As DNA, the CDR3 is TGTGCCAGCAGCTTCGAGGGGCGGGGCTACACCTTC. The V and J genes are TRBV5-6 and TRBJ1-2; tentatively, D is TRBD1 (5 bases). Germline assignment: CDR1 SGHDT and CDR2 YYEEEE. This CDR3 comprises 12 residues. V shed 2 bases and J shed 8 bases, with 10 bases lying between them.

The rearrangement uses TRBV5-1 and TRBJ2-4; TRBD1 matches at 8 bases. V was clipped by 1 base and J by 5 bases; unmatched bases: 8. Germline-derived CDR1 and CDR2 are SGHRS and YFSETQ. The CDR3 covers 16 residues. CDR3 loop: CASSLSTGGRENIQYF. The CDR3, as DNA: TGCGCCAGCAGCTTGTCTACAGGGGGGCGTGAAAACATTCAGTACTTC.